This T cell receptor (beta chain) was captured in a study of blood T cell repertoires in COVID-19. As for the study in general: There were acute and convalescent COVID-19 samples, and they came from the United States, Italy and Spain. PBMCs, B-cell-depleted T cells, or T cells were the source of the cDNA or gDNA that made up the material.

This CDR3 has 17 amino acids. Trimming removed 6 bases from V and 7 bases from J; junction bases left unmatched: 8. Germline V gene data show CDR1 as MNHEY and CDR2 as SMNVEV (reference sequence). Only a few counts were recorded for this clone. Per the original data handling: Estimation of nucleated cell counts relied on the amplification of reference gene primers. Using immunoSEQ multiplex PCR, the repertoire was profiled, and TCRdb retains in-frame clones only, with some absent. V and J calls and clone size follow that table, whereas D and trimming were derived from the DNA. The table records about 220,000 clones, around 80% of them present only once.

This chain joins TRBV27 and TRBJ2-2, with 16 positions matching TRBD2. Sequencing was carried out using peripheral blood. The TCR comes from a human donor in a cohort sampled during active COVID-19. The DNA of the CDR3 is TGTGCCAGCAGCCAAGGGACTAGCGGGAGGGCCGTCGGGGAGCTGTTTTTT. Protein sequence: CASSQGTSGRAVGELFF.